Following are 13 T cell receptor beta chains from one sample sequenced in a study of shared clonotypes between healthy human individuals. Using immunoSEQ multiplex PCR, the repertoire was profiled, and TCRdb retains in-frame clones only, with some absent. In the table there are nearly 750,000 clones, around 70% of which are singletons. Sequencing was performed on memory CD4+ T cells sorted from blood. Described subset: CD45RA-negative fraction. The receptors shown here come from a woman younger than 45 in good health.

The genes are TRBV2 and TRBJ1-1; D gene unclear. Germline CDR1 and CDR2: SNHLY and FYNNEI. CDR3 length: 14 residues. Trimming shortened V by 4 bases and J by 1 base, and 10 bases separated the two germline ends. The CDR3 loop is CASSVVAQNTEAFF. The DNA of the CDR3 is TGTGCCAGCAGTGTTGTTGCGCAGAACACTGAAGCTTTCTTT.

A remark on this clone: Other DNA sequences in this specimen translate into the identical CDR3. The chain uses TRBV11-2 and TRBJ2-7, with 7 bases lining up with TRBD1. Germline CDR1 and CDR2: SGHAT and FQNNGV. V gave up 3 bases and J gave up 5 bases; unmatched junction bases: 4. The CDR3 sequence is 13 residues long. The CDR3 coding sequence is TGTGCCAGCAGCTTCACAGGGGCCCACGAGCAGTACTTC. As protein: CASSFTGAHEQYF.

V gene TRBV9 combines with J gene TRBJ2-7; TRBD1 matches 7 bases. J gave up 0 bases and V 8 bases, and 11 bases lay outside the gene matches. CDR3 length: 15 amino acids. The germline V gene has CDR1 SGDLS and CDR2 YYNGEE. The CDR3 DNA is TGTGCCAGAGAGACAGGGCAGATTAGCTCCTACGAGCAGTACTTC. It specifies CARETGQISSYEQYF.

In DNA, the CDR3 is TGTGCCAGCAGCTTAGGCGGGGATAGCTCCTACGAGCAGTACTTC. Encoded protein: CASSLGGDSSYEQYF. The chain is built from TRBV7-8 and TRBJ2-7, with D perhaps TRBD2 (6 bases). Trimming removed 1 base at V and 0 bases at J, with 10 bases between. The CDR3 length is 15 residues. Per the germline V gene, CDR1 is SGHVS and CDR2 is FQNEAQ.

V and J are TRBV19 and TRBJ1-1, with 8 bases fitting TRBD1. The CDR3 is 13 amino acids. The trim removed 6 bases at V and 1 base at J, leaving 1 base unmatched. Germline V gene sequence: CDR1 LNHDA, CDR2 SQIVND (reference sequence). The CDR3 bases are TGTGCCAGTAGGGGGACAGGGAACACTGAAGCTTTCTTT. Protein sequence: CASRGTGNTEAFF.

This sequence joins TRBV7-8 and TRBJ2-2, with D maybe TRBD1 (6 bases). The V end lost 2 bases, the J end lost 1 base, and 8 bases lay between the germline ends. In germline, CDR1 is SGHVS, CDR2 FQNEAQ. This CDR3 is 15 amino acids long. CDR3 residues: CASSLLTGNTGELFF. The CDR3 DNA reads as TGTGCCAGCAGCTTACTGACAGGGAACACCGGGGAGCTGTTTTTT. Using reference TRBV7-8 and TRBJ2-2 for the parts outside the CDR3, the full variable domain is GAGVSQSPRYKVAKRGQDVALRCDPISGHVSLFWYQQALGQGPEFLTYFQNEAQLDKSGLPSDRFFAERPEGSVSTLKIQRTQQEDSAVYLCASSLLTGNTGELFFGEGSRLTVL.

The J gene is TRBJ2-5, the V gene TRBV27; the match to TRBD1 covers 10 bases. Germline CDR1 and CDR2: MNHEY and SMNVEV (reference sequence). The J segment lost 1 base and the V segment lost 5 bases, leaving 7 bases of the junction unmatched. The CDR3 sequence is 16 residues long. Written as DNA, the CDR3 is TGTGCCAGCAGTAGGGGGACAGGGGTTTTCCAAGAGACCCAGTACTTC. It specifies CASSRGTGVFQETQYF.

The rearrangement links TRBV2 to TRBJ2-3, with 12 bases lining up with TRBD2. With V trimmed by 8 bases and J by 2 bases, 8 bases remained unmatched. CDR3 length: 16 amino acids. CDR1 SNHLY and CDR2 FYNNEI come from the germline V gene. CDR3: CASRLGLAGSTDTQYF. CDR3 nucleotide sequence: TGTGCCAGCCGTCTGGGACTAGCGGGTTCCACAGATACGCAGTATTTT.

The genes are TRBV18 and TRBJ1-2, with D uncertain. There are 11 residues in the CDR3. V was cut by 9 bases and J by 2 bases, with 7 bases left in between. Germline lookup yields CDR1 KGHSH and CDR2 LQKENI. CDR3 residues: CASGGNYGYTF. The CDR3, as DNA: TGTGCCAGTGGAGGGAACTATGGCTACACCTTC.

The gene calls are TRBV10-3 and TRBJ2-3; the D is unclear. Germline CDR1 and CDR2: ENHRY and SYGVKD. Trimming removed 7 bases from V and 4 bases from J, with 15 bases in between. The CDR3 covers 14 residues. The DNA for the CDR3 is TGTGCCATCACTGCCGGCAGGTCATCAGATACGCAGTATTTT. Protein sequence: CAITAGRSSDTQYF.

This clone was found many times. The rearrangement links TRBV11-3 to TRBJ2-5; TRBD2 matches at 8 bases. The CDR3 loop spans 16 amino acids. Germline V lookup: CDR1 SGHNT, CDR2 YENEEA. J was trimmed by 6 bases and V by 1 base; bases with no gene match: 10. The CDR3 DNA reads TGTGCCAGCAGCTTAGGTGGACTAGCCGGGAGCAAGACCCAGTACTTC. Amino acid sequence: CASSLGGLAGSKTQYF.

This clone was seen a handful of times. CDR3 protein: CASSLGAREQFF. DNA of the CDR3: TGTGCCAGCAGCTTAGGGGCGCGGGAGCAGTTCTTC. V is TRBV11-3 and J is TRBJ2-1; D is unresolved. The CDR3 extends over 12 amino acids. Deletions cut 1 base from V and 10 bases from J, with 8 bases between. The germline CDR1 and CDR2 sequences are SGHNT and YENEEA.

The chain has TRBV27 and TRBJ2-1, with a weak D call TRBD2 (5 bases). V lost 5 bases to trimming and J lost 2 bases, with 13 bases between them. Germline V gives CDR1 MNHEY, CDR2 SMNVEV (reference sequence). The CDR3 is 15 amino acids. The chain's CDR3 is CASSLQAEPYNEQFF. The CDR3, as DNA: TGTGCCAGCAGTCTTCAAGCGGAGCCCTACAATGAGCAGTTCTTC.